One sample yielded the 28 T cell receptor beta chains listed below, sequenced in a study of neurological immune-mediated disorders (dated by TCRdb to about 2019). The library was generated by 5' RACE. These reads were obtained on an Illumina HiSeq 2500. Through fastp at Q25 and MiXCR, TCRdb rebuilt clones from the public reads, retaining in-frame beta chains. Rows with one shared CDR3 protein collapse into an entry with the most common genes and DNA. Across this sample there are around 80,000 distinct CDR3 sequences, with about 9.3% seen only once. The ten top clones hold about 1.8% of the sample. Sequencing was carried out using PBMCs. The source of these receptors is a man aged 40-49 years in good health.

This clonotype was detected ten times or more. The genes are TRBV18 and TRBJ2-7; TRBD2 is a possible D gene (8 bases). This CDR3 spans 14 amino acids. The germline V gene has CDR1 KGHSH and CDR2 LQKENI. The germline V and J ends were trimmed by 5 bases and 3 bases, with 14 bases remaining between them. In DNA form, the CDR3 reads TGTGCCAGCTCAACACAGGGGACTAGCTACGAGCAGTACTTC. Translation: CASSTQGTSYEQYF.

This clonotype was found a few times. V is TRBV12-3 or TRBV12-4 and J is TRBJ1-5; no clear D. The CDR3 loop spans 16 amino acids. V dropped 5 bases and J dropped 2 bases, with 16 bases sitting between them. Written as DNA, the CDR3 is TGTGCCAGCAGTCCCGATCCCCCCGGGGGCAATCAGCCCCAGCATTTT. It encodes CASSPDPPGGNQPQHF.

This clonotype was seen a few times. The rearrangement links TRBV5-5 to TRBJ1-1, with unresolved D. The V gene lost 1 base and the J gene lost 1 base, with 11 bases spanning the gap. The CDR3 is 15 residues long. Germline-derived CDR1 and CDR2 are SGHKS and YYEKEE (reference sequence). The CDR3 loop is CASSLMVQENTEAFF. CDR3 DNA sequence: TGTGCCAGCAGCTTGATGGTCCAGGAGAACACTGAAGCTTTCTTT.

This clonotype was counted ten times or more. The chain recombines TRBV25-1 with TRBJ2-2; a weak D match, TRBD2 (6 bases). The germline V gene encodes CDR1 MGHDK and CDR2 SYGVNS. The V end lost 5 bases, the J end lost 4 bases, and 8 bases lay between the germline ends. There are 13 residues in the CDR3. CDR3 nucleotides: TGTGCCAGCAGTTTCGGGGGCACCGGGGAGCTGTTTTTT. This codes for CASSFGGTGELFF.

This clonotype was counted at least ten times. V and J are TRBV6-1 and TRBJ2-7, with 10 bases that match TRBD1. The germline V gene encodes CDR1 MNHNS and CDR2 SASEGT. V lost 6 bases to trimming and J lost 5 bases; unmatched junction nucleotides: 4. The CDR3 spans 13 residues. CDR3 nucleotides: TGTGCCAGCAGCCGACAGGGGGCAAACGAGCAGTACTTC. Translated, it gives CASSRQGANEQYF.

The rearrangement joins TRBV12-3 or TRBV12-4 to TRBJ2-1; 8 bases align to TRBD1. The CDR3 is made up of 15 amino acids. V was pared by 6 bases and J by 3 bases, with 7 bases of the junction left unmatched. CDR3 nucleotides: TGTGCCAGCAGCTTTTGCAGGGGGCTCTACAATGAGCAGTTCTTC. Translating gives CASSFCRGLYNEQFF.

There are many counts of this clonotype. The chain employs TRBV20-1 and TRBJ2-3; TRBD1 agrees at 7 bases. The junction had 4 bases not matched to a gene; V was cut back by 5 bases and J by 2 bases. CDR3 size: 13 residues. From germline, CDR1 is DFQATT and CDR2 SNEGSKA (reference sequence). The CDR3, as DNA: TGCAGTGCTCCGGGACAGCTCACAGATACGCAGTATTTT. Translated, it gives CSAPGQLTDTQYF.

The table lists this clonotype with many counts. The chain couples TRBV6-5 to TRBJ2-5; D is perhaps TRBD2 (5 bases). CDR3 length: 12 amino acids. CDR1 MNHEY and CDR2 SVGAGI come from the germline V gene. Trimming left V 5 bases short and J 3 bases short, with 7 bases between. The CDR3 DNA sequence: TGTGCCAGCAGTAGGAGGAAAGAGACCCAGTACTTC. The encoded protein is CASSRRKETQYF.

This clonotype was counted ten times or more. V gene TRBV10-3 combines with J gene TRBJ2-5; TRBD2 matches 7 bases. The CDR3 extends over 16 amino acids. The junction had 9 bases not matched to a gene; V was cut back by 4 bases and J by 1 base. In germline, CDR1 is ENHRY, CDR2 SYGVKD. This chain's CDR3 is CAISGGRGRAQETQYF. Written as DNA, the CDR3 is TGTGCCATCAGTGGAGGTCGGGGGAGGGCCCAAGAGACCCAGTACTTC.

This clonotype was seen many times. The chain joins TRBV5-1 to TRBJ2-2; perhaps TRBD2 as D (6 bases). V shed 5 bases and J shed 0 bases, with 11 bases lying between them. The CDR3 length is 15 residues. The V gene's germline CDR1 is SGHRS and CDR2 YFSETQ. The CDR3 DNA reads TGCGCCAGCAGGCGGGACCCAGCGAACACCGGGGAGCTGTTTTTT. Amino acid sequence: CASRRDPANTGELFF. The full variable domain, rest sourced from reference TRBV5-1 and TRBJ2-2, is KAGVTQTPRYLIKTRGQQVTLSCSPISGHRSVSWYQQTPGQGLQFLFEYFSETQRNKGNFPGRFSGRQFSNSRSEMNVSTLELGDSALYLCASRRDPANTGELFFGEGSRLTVL.

In its sample, this clonotype was seen many times. V is TRBV6-5 and J is TRBJ2-3; a possible D gene is TRBD2 (6 bases). Per the germline V gene, CDR1 is MNHEY and CDR2 is SVGAGI. V lost 0 bases and J 2 bases, leaving 12 bases between the germline ends. CDR3 size: 16 residues. The CDR3 loop is CASSYSGTSATDTQYF. CDR3 in DNA: TGTGCCAGCAGTTACTCCGGGACTTCTGCCACAGATACGCAGTATTTT.

This clonotype was found a few times. The rearrangement uses TRBV20-1 and TRBJ1-4; D unclear. Between the trimmed V and J ends, which lost 1 base and 8 bases, there was a span of 14 bases. CDR1 is DFQATT, CDR2 SNEGSKA, per germline (reference sequence). The CDR3 is 14 residues long. Written as DNA, the CDR3 is TGCAGTGCTAGAGTAGCCGTCCTAGGCGAAAAACTGTTTTTT. Translated, it gives CSARVAVLGEKLFF.

This clonotype was found many times. The chain is built from TRBV19 and TRBJ1-3; a possible D gene is TRBD1 (6 bases). Germline CDR1 is LNHDA and CDR2 is SQIVND (reference sequence). The V end was cut by 3 bases, the J end by 4 bases, with 7 bases between. The CDR3 has 13 residues. CDR3 sequence: CASSIGGGNTIYF. The CDR3 coding sequence is TGTGCCAGTAGTATTGGGGGCGGAAACACCATATATTTT.

This clonotype was counted many times. The CDR3 sequence: CSVYEYTDTQYF. The CDR3 DNA reads as TGCAGCGTTTACGAGTACACAGATACGCAGTATTTT. The V call is TRBV29-1, the J call TRBJ2-3; no reliable D call. V was cut by 5 bases and J by 2 bases, with 8 bases left in between. This CDR3 has 12 residues. Looked up from germline, CDR1 is SQVTM and CDR2 is ANQGSEA.

This clonotype was observed many times. The rearrangement links TRBV20-1 to TRBJ2-1; tentatively, D is TRBD2 (5 bases). With 0 bases removed from V and 3 bases from J, the gap between germline ends came to 9 bases. Germline V gene sequence: CDR1 DFQATT, CDR2 SNEGSKA (reference sequence). The CDR3 is made up of 14 amino acids. The CDR3 nucleotides are TGCAGTGCTAGAGATATGGCGGGCTACAATGAGCAGTTCTTC. The encoded protein is CSARDMAGYNEQFF.

This clonotype was detected ten times or more. The genes are TRBV12-5 and TRBJ2-3; D unresolved. Trimming stripped 6 bases from V and 4 bases from J, with 11 bases between. The CDR3 has 13 residues. In germline, CDR1 is LGHNT, CDR2 FRNRAP. CDR3 sequence (DNA): TGTGCTAGTGGCCCCCGGTTAGCAGATACGCAGTATTTT. Residues: CASGPRLADTQYF.

There are many counts of this clonotype. CDR3 residues: CKSGSGGNEQFF. The CDR3 region has the DNA TGCAAGAGCGGGAGTGGCGGCAATGAGCAGTTCTTC. The chain joins TRBV20-1 to TRBJ2-1; TRBD2 agrees at 8 bases. Germline lookup yields CDR1 DFQATT and CDR2 SNEGSKA (reference sequence). This CDR3 has 12 residues.

This clonotype was seen only a few times. The gene calls are TRBV12-3 or TRBV12-4 and TRBJ2-1; 7 bases are shared with TRBD1. The CDR3 loop spans 13 amino acids. Trimming removed 3 bases from V and 6 bases from J; junction bases left unmatched: 2. The CDR3 is CASSFYRGNEQFF. The CDR3 DNA is TGTGCCAGCAGTTTCTACAGGGGCAATGAGCAGTTCTTC.

This clonotype was observed at least ten times. The DNA for the CDR3 is TGCGCCAGCAGCTCAGGACAGGGGAAGGATTATGGCTACACCTTC. Its protein product is CASSSGQGKDYGYTF. This chain connects TRBV5-1 to TRBJ1-2, with 9 bases fitting TRBD1. Germline assignment: CDR1 SGHRS and CDR2 YFSETQ. Trimming cost V 3 bases and J 5 bases; bases outside gene matches: 8. The CDR3 extends over 15 amino acids.

This clonotype came up many times. V gene TRBV5-1 combines with J gene TRBJ2-5; D is possibly TRBD1 or TRBD2 (5 bases each). The CDR3 length is 14 residues. The V and J ends lost 5 bases and 0 bases respectively, with 11 bases between them. CDR1 SGHRS and CDR2 YFSETQ come from the germline V gene. In DNA, the CDR3 is TGCGCCAGCAGACCGAGGGGAAACCAAGAGACCCAGTACTTC. Translation gives CASRPRGNQETQYF.

In this sample, this clonotype turned up many times. The gene calls are TRBV5-1 and TRBJ1-2; the D gene is possibly TRBD1 (5 bases). The CDR3 has 14 residues. Germline CDR1 reads SGHRS; CDR2 reads YFSETQ. With 1 base removed from V and 4 bases from J, the gap between germline ends came to 11 bases. CDR3 amino acids: CASSLSGDSYGYTF. Here the CDR3 DNA reads TGCGCCAGCAGCTTGTCCGGGGACTCCTATGGCTACACCTTC.

The table lists this clonotype with many counts. The CDR3 is CASSSGSLGNEKLFF. In DNA form, the CDR3 reads TGCGCCAGCAGCTCCGGCAGCCTCGGGAATGAAAAACTGTTTTTT. The rearrangement uses TRBV5-1 and TRBJ1-4; D ambiguous. This CDR3 is 15 amino acids long. The germline gives CDR1 SGHRS, CDR2 YFSETQ. Trimming stripped 3 bases from V and 5 bases from J, with 14 bases between.

This clonotype occurred many times. The chain employs TRBV5-1 and TRBJ1-3; a possible D gene is TRBD1 (5 bases). Germline-derived CDR1 and CDR2 are SGHRS and YFSETQ. The ends were cut back, 4 bases at V and 8 bases at J, with 13 bases in the middle. The CDR3 spans 13 residues. The CDR3 DNA follows: TGCGCCAGCAGCGGGGCCAGGAGGGACACCATATATTTT. Protein sequence: CASSGARRDTIYF. The full variable domain, in which reference TRBV5-1 and TRBJ1-3 provide the parts outside the CDR3, is KAGVTQTPRYLIKTRGQQVTLSCSPISGHRSVSWYQQTPGQGLQFLFEYFSETQRNKGNFPGRFSGRQFSNSRSEMNVSTLELGDSALYLCASSGARRDTIYFGEGSWLTVV.

This clonotype was seen many times. This rearrangement joins TRBV11-2 to TRBJ2-5, with TRBD2 identical over 13 bases. Germline assignment: CDR1 SGHAT and CDR2 FQNNGV. The CDR3 is 17 amino acids. V was pared by 0 bases and J by 2 bases, with 3 bases of the junction left unmatched. The CDR3 protein is CASSLDWTSGGQETQYF. As DNA, the CDR3 is TGTGCCAGCAGCTTAGATTGGACTAGCGGGGGACAAGAGACCCAGTACTTC.

This clonotype was detected ten times or more. This chain connects TRBV25-1 to TRBJ1-1, with TRBD1 matching over 7 bases. This CDR3 spans 14 amino acids. Per the germline V gene, CDR1 is MGHDK and CDR2 is SYGVNS. Trimming cost V 1 base and J 6 bases; bases outside gene matches: 5. The CDR3 DNA reads as TGTGCCAGCAGTGAATGGGAGGGGGCGTCTGAAGCTTTCTTT. Its translation is CASSEWEGASEAFF.

The chain carries TRBV5-1 and TRBJ2-1; D ambiguous. Germline values: CDR1 SGHRS, CDR2 YFSETQ. The CDR3 has 11 residues. V was pared by 4 bases and J by 9 bases, with 8 bases between. The CDR3, as DNA: TGCGCCAGCAGCGCCGCCCTTGAGCAGTTCTTC. It codes for CASSAALEQFF.

This clonotype has ten or more counts. This chain joins TRBV4-2 and TRBJ1-1, with D perhaps matching TRBD1 (5 bases). This CDR3 has 15 amino acids. From germline, CDR1 is LGHNA and CDR2 YNFKEQ. V was shortened by 0 bases and J by 10 bases, with 18 bases between the two germline ends. For the CDR3, the DNA is TGTGCCAGCAGCCAAGATCTGGTGGGAGGGGCGACAGCTTTCTTT. Translating it yields CASSQDLVGGATAFF.

The chain has TRBV5-1 and TRBJ2-7; TRBD1 aligns across 9 bases. This CDR3 has 14 amino acids. Germline V lookup: CDR1 SGHRS, CDR2 YFSETQ. The J segment lost 7 bases and the V segment lost 4 bases, leaving 9 bases of the junction unmatched. CDR3 protein: CASSPWDRAGEQYF. CDR3 nucleotide sequence: TGCGCCAGCAGCCCATGGGACAGGGCGGGGGAGCAGTACTTC.